This entry concerns a single TCR beta chain. At one end, the junction sequence differs from germline, possibly due to a read error. The data belong to a study of tumor and adjacent non-tumor tissue in lung cancer. Study-level information: On average, productive TCRbeta reads reached around 4 million per sample.

The library came from three nested PCR rounds adapted from ARM-PCR protocols. TCRdb re-called the multiplex PCR reads through MiXCR, storing one row per CDR3 protein. The sample records about 90,000 distinct CDR3 sequences, roughly three quarters being singletons. This CDR3 has 13 residues. RNA was extracted from bulk tissue without any cell sorting. The normal lung tissue was taken more than 3 cm from the tumor edge. The genes are TRBV12-3 or TRBV12-4 and TRBJ2-5, with 7 bases lining up with TRBD2. The TCR comes from a woman between 50 and 59 years old with non-small cell lung cancer. The sequenced sample was distant non-tumor lung tissue. The CDR3, as DNA: TGTGCCAGCAGTTTAAGGCCCGGGGGGACCAAGTACTTC. This translates into CASSLRPGGTKYF.